This T cell receptor beta chain is from a study of blood T cell repertoires in COVID-19. Overall study context: Researchers got acute and convalescent COVID-19 samples from the United States, Italy and Spain.

Assay used: immunoSEQ multiplex PCR; TCRdb lists only in-frame clones, some missing. The sample has 55,000 to 85,000 clones; around 86% are singletons. The CDR3 extends over 14 amino acids. CDR1 ENHRY and CDR2 SYGVKD come from the germline V gene. V was trimmed by 3 bases and J by 0 bases, leaving 7 bases between them. Sequencing was done on a sample of peripheral blood. This clonotype originated in a human donor in a cohort sampled during active COVID-19. The chain carries TRBV10-3 and TRBJ2-3, with D perhaps TRBD1 (5 bases). CDR3 protein: CAISDRGSTDTQYF. The CDR3 DNA reads TGTGCCATCAGTGATAGGGGAAGCACAGATACGCAGTATTTT.